This T cell receptor beta chain came from a study of tumor-infiltrating lymphocytes in primary liver carcinoma. Study-level points and caveats: Tumors and blood were compared for top-250-clone fraction, and tumors had the significantly higher value (p = 0.039).

Turning to this clonotype: What it binds is unknown.

Germline DNA was also extracted, with blood RNA taken from unsorted whole blood. A primer matching the constant region was used to make TCR beta cDNA from approximately 500 ng of total RNA. Libraries of TCR beta came from three nested multiplex PCR rounds with slightly modified ARM-PCR. TRBV1-TRBV30 forward primers paired with a C-beta reverse primer drove the first two PCR rounds, about 10 cycles each. One entry per CDR3 protein results from TCRdb running MiXCR on the multiplex PCR reads. Among 300,000 to 400,000 distinct CDR3 sequences listed, roughly 61% were seen once. This CDR3 has 20 residues. V was trimmed by 1 base and J by 3 bases, leaving 26 bases between them. CDR1 is SGHNT, CDR2 YENEEA, per germline.

The V call is TRBV11-3, the J call TRBJ2-3; no reliable D call. This clonotype was sampled from a man aged 40-49 years with primary liver carcinoma and hepatitis B virus infection. The sequencing sample was made of peripheral blood. The CDR3 sequence is CASSLGRSHVLMGLTDTQYF. Here the CDR3 DNA reads TGTGCCAGCAGCTTAGGCCGTTCACACGTTCTGATGGGATTAACAGATACGCAGTATTTT.